These 8 T cell receptor beta chains share one sample of origin, sequenced in a study of T cell responses to AZD1222 COVID-19 vaccine. Clones were sequenced by immunoSEQ multiplex PCR, and TCRdb holds only the in-frame ones, with some missing. The sample consists of around 35,000 clones, 65% to 90% of them appearing once. The input for sequencing was peripheral blood, taken on day 0 of AZD1222 vaccination. The receptors derive from an adult in good health.

This clone was counted a single time. The genes are TRBV5-6 and TRBJ1-5, with a weak D call TRBD1 (5 bases). Trimming removed 4 bases from V and 7 bases from J, with 12 bases in between. Per the germline V gene, CDR1 is SGHDT and CDR2 is YYEEEE. CDR3 length equals 13 residues. CDR3 in DNA: TGTGCCAGCAGCAAGGTAGGGGTGCAGCCCCAGCATTTT. Translation: CASSKVGVQPQHF.

DNA of the CDR3: TGTGCCAGCAGCTCGCTAGCAGGAGGCTACGAGCAGTACTTC. This codes for CASSSLAGGYEQYF. The V gene is TRBV7-2, the J gene TRBJ2-7; D might be TRBD2 (5 bases). This CDR3 region has 14 residues. Trimming removed 4 bases at V and 3 bases at J, with 13 bases between. Per germline, CDR1 SGHTA and CDR2 FQGNSA.

This clone was picked up one time. The genes are TRBV28 and TRBJ1-6, with 9 bases matching TRBD1. In germline, CDR1 is MDHEN, CDR2 SYDVKM. CDR3 size: 14 residues. V was pared by 3 bases and J by 7 bases, with 1 base of the junction left unmatched. CDR3 protein: CASSFGTGNSPLHF. In nucleotides, the CDR3 is TGTGCCAGCAGTTTCGGGACAGGGAATTCACCCCTCCACTTT.

J is TRBJ2-3 and V is TRBV7-2; D not resolved. This CDR3 has 14 amino acids. The V end lost 2 bases, the J end lost 2 bases, and 8 bases lay between the germline ends. The germline gives CDR1 SGHTA, CDR2 FQGNSA. The CDR3 coding sequence is TGTGCCAGCAGCTTACGCGGCCCCACAGATACGCAGTATTTT. This codes for CASSLRGPTDTQYF.

Only one count was recorded for this clone. This rearrangement joins TRBV27 to TRBJ1-1; no clear D. This CDR3 contains 16 residues. The germline V and J ends were trimmed by 6 bases and 0 bases, with 17 bases remaining between them. Germline CDR1 MNHEY, CDR2 SMNVEV (reference sequence). CDR3 DNA sequence: TGTGCCAGCAGATTACCTCCCACGGCCATGAACACTGAAGCTTTCTTT. Translated, it gives CASRLPPTAMNTEAFF.

The chain couples TRBV27 to TRBJ1-1; a weak D match, TRBD1 (5 bases). Germline loops: CDR1 MNHEY, CDR2 SMNVEV (reference sequence). Trimming took 3 bases from V and 4 from J, leaving 24 bases between them. The CDR3 has 18 amino acids. In nucleotides, the CDR3 is TGTGCCAGCAGTTTTCGCCCCCCGGGGGGGTCAAGCGGCACTGAAGCTTTCTTT. Amino acids: CASSFRPPGGSSGTEAFF.

This clone was recorded once. The chain combines TRBV28 with TRBJ1-1, with no clear D. The ends were cut back, 4 bases at V and 1 base at J, with 10 bases in the middle. This CDR3 is built from 14 residues. In germline, CDR1 is MDHEN, CDR2 SYDVKM. The CDR3: CASSSPSGNTEAFF. The CDR3, as DNA: TGTGCCAGCAGTTCCCCGAGTGGGAACACTGAAGCTTTCTTT.

The chain carries TRBV6-2 or TRBV6-3 and TRBJ1-2; the D is unclear. The germline CDR1 and CDR2 sequences are MNHEY and SVGEGT. The ends were cut back, 2 bases at V and 7 bases at J, with 11 bases in the middle. The length of the CDR3 is 13 residues. DNA of the CDR3: TGTGCCAGCAGTTACGGGTTGGGCGGTGGCTACACCTTC. Translated: CASSYGLGGGYTF.